This T cell receptor beta chain was retrieved from a study of blood T cell repertoires in COVID-19. Study-level information: COVID-19 samples collected from the United States, Italy and Spain covered acute and convalescent phases. Sources were T cells, B-cell-depleted T cells, or PBMCs; the material itself was cDNA or gDNA.

The protocol was immunoSEQ multiplex PCR, while the TCRdb copy is restricted to in-frame clones and leaves out a portion. There are roughly 90,000 clones in the sample; approximately 88% occur only once, and roughly 30% lies in the top ten. The CDR3 totals 13 residues. Germline lookup yields CDR1 MDHEN and CDR2 SYDVKM. V shed 5 bases and J shed 4 bases, with 10 bases lying between them. Sample: peripheral blood. The chain is built from TRBV28 and TRBJ2-3; no firm D call. The TCR originated in a woman of 80 years or more with active or convalescent COVID-19. CDR3 amino acids: CASSSPTPDTQYF. As DNA, the CDR3 is TGTGCCAGCAGTAGCCCCACCCCAGATACGCAGTATTTT.